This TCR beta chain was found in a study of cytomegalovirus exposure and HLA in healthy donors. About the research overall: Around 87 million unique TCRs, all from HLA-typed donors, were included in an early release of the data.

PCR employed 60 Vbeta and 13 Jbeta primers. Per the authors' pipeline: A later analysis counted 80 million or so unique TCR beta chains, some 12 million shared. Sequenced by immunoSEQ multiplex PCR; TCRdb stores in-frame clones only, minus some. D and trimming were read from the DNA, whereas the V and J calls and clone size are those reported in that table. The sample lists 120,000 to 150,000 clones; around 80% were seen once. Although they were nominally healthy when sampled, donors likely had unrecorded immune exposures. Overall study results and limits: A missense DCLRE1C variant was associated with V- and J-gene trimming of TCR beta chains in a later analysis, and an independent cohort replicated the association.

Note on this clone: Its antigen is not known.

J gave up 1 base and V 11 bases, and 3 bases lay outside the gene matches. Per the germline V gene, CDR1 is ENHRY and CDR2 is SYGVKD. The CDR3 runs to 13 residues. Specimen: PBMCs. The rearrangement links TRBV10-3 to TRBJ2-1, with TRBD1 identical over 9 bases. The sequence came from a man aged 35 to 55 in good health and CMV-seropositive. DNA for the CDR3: TGTGCCTTCGGGACAGGGTCCTACAATGAGCAGTTCTTC. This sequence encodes CAFGTGSYNEQFF.